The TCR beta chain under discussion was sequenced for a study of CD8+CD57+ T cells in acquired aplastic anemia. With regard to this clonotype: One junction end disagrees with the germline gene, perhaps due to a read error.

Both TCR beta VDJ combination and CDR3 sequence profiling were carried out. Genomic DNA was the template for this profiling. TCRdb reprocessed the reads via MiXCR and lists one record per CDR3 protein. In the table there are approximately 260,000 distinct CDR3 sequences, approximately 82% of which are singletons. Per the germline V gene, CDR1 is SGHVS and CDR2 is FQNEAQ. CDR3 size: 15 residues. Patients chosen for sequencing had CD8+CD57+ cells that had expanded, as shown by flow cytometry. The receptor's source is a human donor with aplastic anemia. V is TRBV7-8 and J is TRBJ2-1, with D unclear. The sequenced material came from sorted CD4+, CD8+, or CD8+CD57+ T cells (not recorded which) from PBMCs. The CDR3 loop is CASSLKAAPYDEQFF. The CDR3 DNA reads TGTGCCAGCAGCTTAAAAGCAGCCCCCTACGATGAGCAGTTCTTC.